This TCR beta chain was retrieved from a study of cytomegalovirus exposure and HLA in healthy donors. Germline V lookup: CDR1 GTSNPN, CDR2 SVGIG (reference sequence). V gave up 1 base and J gave up 5 bases, with 14 bases separating them. The CDR3 is 14 residues long. The PCR had 60 Vbeta and 13 Jbeta primers. Assay used: immunoSEQ multiplex PCR; TCRdb lists only in-frame clones, some missing. The profile shows approximately 140,000 clones, more than 75% of them singletons. Although they were nominally healthy when sampled, donors likely had unrecorded immune exposures. This receptor was identified in a human donor in good health. Sequences were obtained from PBMCs. The rearrangement uses TRBV30 and TRBJ1-2, with D unresolved. In nucleotides, the CDR3 is TGTGCCTGGAGTGACGGACCCCGGGAATATGGCTACACCTTC. It is translated as CAWSDGPREYGYTF.